The following is a T cell receptor beta chain sequence with its context. Combining a sample-barcoded 5' primer with a J-beta primer mix, a second PCR ran for about 7 to 11 cycles. From each sample, at least 2.5 million paired-end reads containing CDR3 were obtained. Using its own MiXCR run on the 5' RACE reads, TCRdb lists one record per CDR3 protein. The sample holds some 880,000 distinct CDR3 sequences, approximately 35% seen once. Germline V gene sequence: CDR1 SQVTM, CDR2 ANQGSEA. With 5 bases removed from V and 2 bases from J, the gap between germline ends came to 15 bases. CDR3 length equals 15 residues. This record belongs to a study of blood T cells in healthy people across ages. In the study overall: Every two T cells gave about one barcoded beta molecule via template switching.

V is TRBV29-1 and J is TRBJ2-2, with D perhaps TRBD2 (6 bases). This clonotype was sampled from a man in his late teens or twenties in good health. The sequenced sample consisted of blood. The CDR3 DNA sequence: TGCAGCGTTTCCCCCACTAGCATCAACACCGGGGAGCTGTTTTTT. Amino acids: CSVSPTSINTGELFF.